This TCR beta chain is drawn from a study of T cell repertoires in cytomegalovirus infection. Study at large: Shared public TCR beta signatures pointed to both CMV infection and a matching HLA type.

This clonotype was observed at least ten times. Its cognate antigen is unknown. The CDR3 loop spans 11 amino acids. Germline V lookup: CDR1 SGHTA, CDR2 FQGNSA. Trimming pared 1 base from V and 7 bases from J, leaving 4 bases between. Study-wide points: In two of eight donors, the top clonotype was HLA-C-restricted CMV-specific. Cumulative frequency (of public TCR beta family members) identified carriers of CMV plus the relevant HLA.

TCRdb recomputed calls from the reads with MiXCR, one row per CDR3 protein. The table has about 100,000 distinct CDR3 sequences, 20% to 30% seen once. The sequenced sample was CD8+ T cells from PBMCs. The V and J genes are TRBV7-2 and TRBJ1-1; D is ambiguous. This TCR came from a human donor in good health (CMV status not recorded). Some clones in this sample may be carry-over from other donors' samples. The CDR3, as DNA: TGTGCCAGCAGCTTAGGGTTTGAAGCTTTCTTT. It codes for CASSLGFEAFF.